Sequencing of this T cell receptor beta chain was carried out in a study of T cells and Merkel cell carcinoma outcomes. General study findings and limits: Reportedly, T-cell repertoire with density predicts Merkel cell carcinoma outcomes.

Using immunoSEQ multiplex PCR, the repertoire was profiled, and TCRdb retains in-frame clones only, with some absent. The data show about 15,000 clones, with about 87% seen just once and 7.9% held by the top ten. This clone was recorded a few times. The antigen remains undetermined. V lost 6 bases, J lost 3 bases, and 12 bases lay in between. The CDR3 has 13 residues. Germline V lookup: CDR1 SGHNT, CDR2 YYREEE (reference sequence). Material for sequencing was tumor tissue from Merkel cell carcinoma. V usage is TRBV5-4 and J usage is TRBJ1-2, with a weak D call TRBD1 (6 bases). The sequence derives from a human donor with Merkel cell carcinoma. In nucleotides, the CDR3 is TGTGCCAGCAAACTAAGGGGGTACTATGGCTACACCTTC. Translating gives CASKLRGYYGYTF.